This T cell receptor beta chain originates from a study of cytomegalovirus exposure and HLA in healthy donors. Findings of the study overall: A few chains tied to CMV proved CMV antigen-specific in vitro.

With respect to this clone: What it binds is not known.

The PCR was carried out with 60 Vbeta primers and 13 Jbeta primers. Sequencing used immunoSEQ multiplex PCR; TCRdb keeps in-frame clones, though not all of them. There are over 100,000 clones in the sample; approximately 87% occur only once, and 1.5% lies in the top ten. Sequencing was performed on PBMCs. This sequence originates from a man aged 35 to 55 in good health and CMV-seronegative.

CDR3: CASSVESGNTEAFF. In DNA form, the CDR3 reads TGTGCCAGCAGCGTAGAGTCAGGGAACACTGAAGCTTTCTTT. The chain employs TRBV9 and TRBJ1-1; D call uncertain. The V gene lost 0 bases and the J gene lost 1 base, with 7 bases spanning the gap. The CDR3 spans 14 residues. Germline V gene data show CDR1 as SGDLS and CDR2 as YYNGEE.